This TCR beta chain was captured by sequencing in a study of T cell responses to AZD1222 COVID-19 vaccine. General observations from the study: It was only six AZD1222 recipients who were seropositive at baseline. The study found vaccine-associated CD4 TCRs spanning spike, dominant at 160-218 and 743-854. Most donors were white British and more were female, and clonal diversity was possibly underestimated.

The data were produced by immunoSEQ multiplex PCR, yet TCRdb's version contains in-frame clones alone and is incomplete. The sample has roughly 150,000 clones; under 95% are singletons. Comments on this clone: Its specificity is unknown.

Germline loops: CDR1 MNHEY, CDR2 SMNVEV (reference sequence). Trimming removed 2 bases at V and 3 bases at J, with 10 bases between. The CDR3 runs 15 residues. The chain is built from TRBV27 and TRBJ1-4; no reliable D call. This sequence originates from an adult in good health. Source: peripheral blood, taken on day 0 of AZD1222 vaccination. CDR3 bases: TGTGCCAGCAGTTTAATTGGGCAGGCTAATGAAAAACTGTTTTTT. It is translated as CASSLIGQANEKLFF.